This T cell receptor (beta chain) came from a study of Ad26.COV2.S vaccination and SARS-CoV-2 variants (TCRdb year 2021). For context, the study as a whole: Donors in the vaccine arm were drawn from COV1001, a multicentre, randomized, double-blind, placebo-controlled phase I-IIa trial testing Ad26.COV2.S in healthy adults. Ad26.COV2.S was administered intramuscularly at 5 x 10^10 or 1 x 10^11 viral particles, either as a single shot or as two shots given 56 days apart. TCRbeta repertoire sequencing was used to assess the specificity and breadth of SARS-CoV-2-reactive T cell receptors after Ad26.COV2.S vaccination. A total of 32 samples were included in the TCR-sequenced set, comprising 19 Ad26.COV2.S vaccine recipients, 5 placebo recipients and 8 SARS-CoV-2 convalescent individuals. Trial participants were randomized into five groups of five: low-dose or high-dose Ad26.COV2.S given once or twice, or placebo on both occasions. Throughout the experiments and outcome assessment, investigators stayed blinded to trial group allocation. Results and caveats for the whole study, not just this receptor: The study lacked the statistical power to compare responses across vaccine doses or regimens. Ad26.COV2.S recipients had higher spike-specific TCR breadth than placebo recipients (P = 0.0014). After vaccination, substantial breadth of spike-specific CD8+ and CD4+ T cell responses was reported. According to the authors, total T cell responses may have been underestimated by the TCR breadth and depth analyses. Comparable non-spike TCR breadth was observed between vaccine and placebo recipients, consistent with only spike being contained in the vaccine.

The treatment or condition label on this specimen signifies: around 19 received Ad26.COV2.S at low or high dose, single or two shots; about 5 received placebo; per-sample allocation not given. For vaccine and placebo recipients, the sequenced repertoires came from samples collected on day 63 after the first injection. In Cohort 1b, 20 to 25 adults aged 18-55 years were enrolled at a single site in Boston, USA, between 29 July and 7 August 2020. Ad26.COV2.S was a replication-incompetent adenovirus type 26 vector expressing a prefusion-stabilized SARS-CoV-2 spike protein from the original Wuhan strain. Points on this clone: Which antigen it targets is not known. No base qualities exist here, and no much larger clone lies one base off it.

The immunoSEQ Assay was the method used to sequence TCRbeta CDR3 regions. After extraction, genomic DNA underwent amplification by bias-controlled multiplex PCR, followed by high-throughput sequencing. As for the original processing: To quantify the absolute abundance of every unique TCRbeta CDR3 region, sequences were collapsed and filtered. T cell fraction was estimated by normalizing TCRbeta template counts to usable DNA, with usable DNA measured through amplification of reference genes found in all nucleated cells. Repertoire TCRs were annotated as SARS-CoV-2-specific by exact matching of V gene, CDR3 amino acid sequence and J gene to a known reactive TCR set. The reference SARS-CoV-2 TCR set came from MIRA and was filtered for enrichment in COVID-19-positive ImmuneCODE repertoires, removing public or cross-reactive TCRs. Drawing on the MIRA antigens, annotated TCRs were analysed further at the level of specific ORF or position within ORF. Breadth was defined as annotated unique rearrangements over total unique productive rearrangements; depth was the summed frequency of those rearrangements. Two-sided Wilcoxon rank-sum tests were used to compare TCR breadth between groups. This immuneACCESS table, as held by TCRdb, lists in-frame sequences with V and J called but not all clones. Of the missing ones, under half trace to an unresolved V gene in checked studies; the others have no known cause. V, J and clone size are taken as reported in that table, and D and trimming were inferred from the DNA itself. The sample table shows some 460,000 clones, and 89% are seen once. More than 1.5% of the sample is taken by the ten largest.

The sequence came from a person aged 18-60 years who received the Ad26.COV2.S COVID-19 vaccine or a placebo. The sequences come from peripheral blood, collected in a trial of Ad26.COV2.S vaccine versus placebo.

The CDR3 is CASSKAGPPAYEQYF. The bases read TGTGCCAGCAGCAAAGCCGGGCCGCCGGCCTACGAGCAGTACTTC. The chain couples TRBV21-1 to TRBJ2-7. TRBV21-1 represents a pseudogene. The CDR3 goes from the cysteine to the phenylalanine over 15 residues. CDR3 DNA is the only sequence kept; it has 45 bases, read in frame from the first base.